This T cell receptor (beta chain) was sequenced for a study of T-cell reconstitution after alpha-beta-depleted transplantation in children. Points from the study as a whole: After one year, T-cell counts and TCRbeta diversity mostly came from new T cells. About two months after transplant, alpha-beta T cells reportedly came from several hundred expanded graft clones. At day 60, the high TCRbeta diversity found in some patients originated from recipient T cells and thymic progenitors that had survived.

This CDR3 has 11 residues. V was shortened by 6 bases and J by 4 bases, with 4 bases between the two germline ends. CDR1 is LGHNT, CDR2 FRNRAP, per germline. Preparation of the TCRbeta library used unique molecular identifiers. TCRdb recomputed calls from the PCR reads with MiXCR, one row per CDR3 protein. Of a few hundred thousand distinct CDR3 sequences in the sample, about 9.4% were seen once. In its sample, this clonotype was seen many times. Antigen specificity is unknown. V is TRBV12-5 and J is TRBJ1-5, with D hard to call. Source: PBMCs, taken before TCRalphabeta/CD19-depleted stem cell transplant. The receptor was derived from a boy in the first two years of life with acute myeloid leukemia, due to receive a stem cell transplant. CDR3 region: CASGENQPQHF. Written as DNA, the CDR3 is TGTGCTAGTGGGGAAAATCAGCCCCAGCATTTT.